This T cell receptor beta chain comes out of a study of monozygotic twins with inflammatory bowel disease. Findings of the study overall: The authors found no support for a single strong IBD-associated signal or clonotype.

Template-switch reactions added UMIs with a 6-nucleotide sample barcode. After re-calling the 5' RACE reads, TCRdb lists one entry per CDR3 protein, DNA absent. The table for this sample gives 110,000 or so distinct CDR3 sequences. CDR3 size: 16 residues. CDR1 and CDR2 from the germline V gene are SGHTA and FQGNSA. Note on this clonotype: The antigen is undetermined.

This chain uses TRBV7-2 with TRBJ2-3; the D gene TCRdb calls, TRBD2, cannot be checked with no DNA. Sequenced material: blood. The sequence was collected from a human donor with ulcerative colitis or Crohn's disease, or a healthy co-twin of an affected twin (not recorded which). CDR3 loop: CASSLTSGGDTDTQYF.